This is a list of T cell receptor beta chains from one sample in a study of cytomegalovirus exposure and HLA in healthy donors. The method was immunoSEQ multiplex PCR; TCRdb's version includes in-frame clones alone and lacks a portion of them. The data contain more than 110,000 clones, 60% to 85% of them singletons. Specimen: PBMCs. These TCRs come from a male donor in good health and CMV-seronegative. CDR3s include the opening cysteine and the closing phenylalanine or tryptophan. D genes are given only for firm matches. Expanded clones are given a class, and other clones once, few, many or no size at all.

abundance,d_gene,v_gene,j_gene,CDR3aa,CDR3nt
-,-,TRBV7-6,TRBJ2-3,CASSPGSTDTQYF,TGTGCCAGCAGCCCGGGGAGTACAGATACGCAGTATTTT
few,-,TRBV9,TRBJ1-5,CASSLSGFNQPQHF,TGTGCCAGCAGCTTATCGGGGTTCAATCAGCCCCAGCATTTT
-,TRBD2,TRBV5-1,TRBJ2-1,CASSGRSEQFF,TGCGCCAGTAGCGGGCGATCCGAGCAGTTCTTC
few,-,TRBV6-5,TRBJ1-2,CASSYETGFSLYGYTF,TGTGCCAGCAGTTACGAGACCGGGTTTTCCCTCTATGGCTACACCTTC
-,-,TRBV13,TRBJ1-3,CASRAGPNTIYF,TGTGCCAGCCGGGCAGGGCCAAACACCATATATTTT
-,-,TRBV6-5,TRBJ2-7,CASSYSPGAGEQYF,TGTGCCAGCAGTTACTCCCCCGGGGCGGGAGAGCAGTACTTC
-,-,TRBV7-9,TRBJ1-1,CASSFTGGLEAFF,TGTGCCAGCAGCTTCACGGGGGGCCTTGAAGCTTTCTTT
-,-,TRBV4-1,TRBJ2-3,CASSQGLISGDTQYF,TGCGCCAGCAGCCAAGGATTGATTTCAGGGGATACGCAGTATTTT
-,-,TRBV7-3,TRBJ2-5,CASRIAWAQGETQYF,TGTGCCAGCAGAATAGCGTGGGCCCAGGGGGAGACCCAGTACTTC
-,TRBD1,TRBV7-2,TRBJ2-7,CASSLLGTGSYEQYF,TGTGCCAGCAGCTTGTTGGGGACAGGGTCCTACGAGCAGTACTTC
-,-,TRBV13,TRBJ1-5,CASSLGSRARGNQPQHF,TGTGCCAGCAGCTTAGGATCCAGGGCACGAGGAAATCAGCCCCAGCATTTT
-,TRBD1,TRBV4-2,TRBJ1-4,CASSQGQGRDEKLFF,TGTGCCAGCAGCCAGGGACAGGGACGAGATGAAAAACTGTTTTTT
-,-,TRBV6-1,TRBJ2-7,CASSGPRQVSSYEQYF,TGTGCCAGCAGTGGACCGAGACAGGTTAGCTCCTACGAGCAGTACTTC
once,-,TRBV7-6,TRBJ1-5,CASSPGSSNQPQHF,TGTGCCAGCAGCCCGGGGTCCTCCAATCAGCCCCAGCATTTT
-,TRBD2,TRBV6-1,TRBJ2-5,CASSEGLAGQYF,TGTGCCAGCAGTGAAGGACTAGCGGGGCAGTACTTC
-,TRBD2,TRBV7-9,TRBJ2-1,CSSSFSGLAGGEVWNEQFF,TGTTCCAGCAGCTTTTCAGGCCTAGCGGGAGGTGAGGTTTGGAATGAGCAGTTCTTC
-,TRBD1,TRBV2,TRBJ1-1,CASNLGTGQRNTEAFF,TGTGCCAGCAACTTAGGGACGGGACAGAGGAACACTGAAGCTTTCTTT